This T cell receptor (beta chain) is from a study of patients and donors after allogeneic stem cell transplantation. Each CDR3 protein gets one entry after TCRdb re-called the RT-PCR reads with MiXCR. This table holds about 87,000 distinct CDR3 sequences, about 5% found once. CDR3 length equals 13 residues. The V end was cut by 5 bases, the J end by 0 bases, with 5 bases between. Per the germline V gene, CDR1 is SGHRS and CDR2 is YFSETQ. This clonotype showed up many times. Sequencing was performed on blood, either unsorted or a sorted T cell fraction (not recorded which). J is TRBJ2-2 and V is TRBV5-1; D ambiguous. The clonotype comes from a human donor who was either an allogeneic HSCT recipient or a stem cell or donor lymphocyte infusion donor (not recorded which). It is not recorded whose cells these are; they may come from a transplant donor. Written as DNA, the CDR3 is TGCGCCAGCAGAGTCGCGAACACCGGGGAGCTGTTTTTT. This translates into CASRVANTGELFF.